The clone carrying this T cell receptor beta chain was picked up many times. Antigen specificity is unknown. There were TCR beta CDR3 regions amplified from RNA transcripts. HTBI primers drove first-round RT-PCR of the TCR CDR3. TCRdb reanalysed the multiplex PCR reads using MiXCR and keeps one entry per CDR3 protein. Among 300,000 to 400,000 distinct CDR3 sequences listed, approximately 22% were seen once. The sample originates from a study of T cells in Graves' hyperthyroidism and ophthalmopathy. Study-wide results and limits: The model made its ophthalmopathy prediction, and onset followed a median 6.5 months later.

This receptor was taken from a woman aged 50 to 60 with Graves' hyperthyroidism. Sequenced input: blood.

This CDR3 is CASSADPGQGTLAYEQYF. The CDR3 nucleotides read TGTGCCAGCAGTGCGGACCCGGGACAGGGAACCTTAGCGTACGAGCAGTACTTC. This sequence joins TRBV6-1 and TRBJ2-7; 9 positions agree with TRBD1. Per the germline V gene, CDR1 is MNHNS and CDR2 is SASEGT. The CDR3 extends over 18 amino acids. Trimming at V came to 4 bases and at J to 4 bases, leaving 17 bases not matched to a gene.